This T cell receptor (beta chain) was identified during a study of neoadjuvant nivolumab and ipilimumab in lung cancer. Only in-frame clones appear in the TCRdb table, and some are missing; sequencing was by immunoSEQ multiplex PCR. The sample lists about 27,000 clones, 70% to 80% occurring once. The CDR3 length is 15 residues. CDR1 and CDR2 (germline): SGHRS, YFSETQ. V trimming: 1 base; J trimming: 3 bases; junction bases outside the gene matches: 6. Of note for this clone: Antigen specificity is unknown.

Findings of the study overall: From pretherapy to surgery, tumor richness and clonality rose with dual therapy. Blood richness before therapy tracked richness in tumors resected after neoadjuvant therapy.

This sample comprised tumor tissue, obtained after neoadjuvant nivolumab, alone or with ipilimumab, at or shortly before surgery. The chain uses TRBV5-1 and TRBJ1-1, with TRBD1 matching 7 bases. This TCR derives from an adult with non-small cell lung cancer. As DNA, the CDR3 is TGCGCCAGCAGCTTGACAGGGGAGGCGTACACTGAAGCTTTCTTT. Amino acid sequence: CASSLTGEAYTEAFF.